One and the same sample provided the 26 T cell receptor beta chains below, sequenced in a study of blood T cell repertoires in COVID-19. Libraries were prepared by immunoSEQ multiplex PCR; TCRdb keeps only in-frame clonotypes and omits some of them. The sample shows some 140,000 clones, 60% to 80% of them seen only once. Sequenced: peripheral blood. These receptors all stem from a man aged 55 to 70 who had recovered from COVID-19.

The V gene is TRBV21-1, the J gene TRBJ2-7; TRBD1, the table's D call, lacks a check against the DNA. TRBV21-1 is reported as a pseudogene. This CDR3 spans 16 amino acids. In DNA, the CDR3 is TGTGCCAGCAGCAAAGAAAGGCAGGGTGTTTTCTACGAGCAGTACTTC. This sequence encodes CASSKERQGVFYEQYF.

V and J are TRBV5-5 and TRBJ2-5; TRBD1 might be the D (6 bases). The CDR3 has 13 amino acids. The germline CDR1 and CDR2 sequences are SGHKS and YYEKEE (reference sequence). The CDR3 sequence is CACQGPGQETQYF. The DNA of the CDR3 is TGTGCATGTCAGGGGCCTGGCCAAGAGACCCAGTACTTC. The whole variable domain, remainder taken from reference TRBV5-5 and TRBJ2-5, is DAGVTQSPTHLIKTRGQQVTLRCSPISGHKSVSWYQQVLGQGPQFIFQYYEKEERGRGNFPDRFSARQFPNYSSELNVNALLLGDSALYLCACQGPGQETQYFGPGTRLLVL.

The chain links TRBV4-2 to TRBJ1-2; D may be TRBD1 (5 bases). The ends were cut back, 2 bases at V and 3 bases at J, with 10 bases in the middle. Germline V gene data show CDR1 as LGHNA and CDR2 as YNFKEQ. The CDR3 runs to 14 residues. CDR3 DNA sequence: TGTGCCAGCAGCCAACTCAGGGCCGACTATGGCTACACCTTC. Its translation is CASSQLRADYGYTF.

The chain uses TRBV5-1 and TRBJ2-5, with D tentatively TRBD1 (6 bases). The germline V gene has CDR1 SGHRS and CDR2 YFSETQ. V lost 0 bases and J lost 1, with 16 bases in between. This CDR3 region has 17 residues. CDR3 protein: CASSLGVLTTGQETQYF. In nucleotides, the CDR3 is TGCGCCAGCAGCTTGGGAGTTCTCACGACAGGCCAAGAGACCCAGTACTTC.

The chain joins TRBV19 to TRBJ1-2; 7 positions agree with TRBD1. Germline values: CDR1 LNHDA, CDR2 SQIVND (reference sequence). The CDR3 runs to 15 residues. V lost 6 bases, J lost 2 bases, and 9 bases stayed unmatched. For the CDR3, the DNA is TGTGCCAGTAGCTCCGCCACAGGGGTCAACTATGGCTACACCTTC. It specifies CASSSATGVNYGYTF.

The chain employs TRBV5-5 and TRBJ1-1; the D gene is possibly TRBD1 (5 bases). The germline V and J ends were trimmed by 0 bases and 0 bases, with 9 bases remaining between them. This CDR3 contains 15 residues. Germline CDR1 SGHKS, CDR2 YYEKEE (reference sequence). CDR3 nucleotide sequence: TGTGCCAGCAGCTTGGGACAGACGATGAACACTGAAGCTTTCTTT. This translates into CASSLGQTMNTEAFF.

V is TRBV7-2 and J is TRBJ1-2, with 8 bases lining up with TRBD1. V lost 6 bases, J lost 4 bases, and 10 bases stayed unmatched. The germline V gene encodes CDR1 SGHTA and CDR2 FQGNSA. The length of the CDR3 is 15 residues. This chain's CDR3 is CASRDSGQGAYGYTF. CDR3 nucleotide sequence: TGTGCCAGCAGGGACTCCGGTCAGGGGGCCTATGGCTACACCTTC.

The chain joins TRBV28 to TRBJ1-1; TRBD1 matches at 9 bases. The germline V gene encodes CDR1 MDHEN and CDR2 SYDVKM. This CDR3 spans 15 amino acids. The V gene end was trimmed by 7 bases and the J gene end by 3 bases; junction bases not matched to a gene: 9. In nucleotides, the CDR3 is TGTGCCAGCACCCCACAGGGGGCGAAGGACACTGAAGCTTTCTTT. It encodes CASTPQGAKDTEAFF.

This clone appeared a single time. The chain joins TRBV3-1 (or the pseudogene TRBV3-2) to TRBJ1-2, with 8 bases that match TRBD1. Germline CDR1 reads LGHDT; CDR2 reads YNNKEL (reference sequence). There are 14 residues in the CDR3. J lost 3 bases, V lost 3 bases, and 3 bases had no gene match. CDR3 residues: CASSHDRGDYGYTF. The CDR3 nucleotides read TGTGCCAGCAGCCACGACAGGGGTGACTATGGCTACACCTTC.

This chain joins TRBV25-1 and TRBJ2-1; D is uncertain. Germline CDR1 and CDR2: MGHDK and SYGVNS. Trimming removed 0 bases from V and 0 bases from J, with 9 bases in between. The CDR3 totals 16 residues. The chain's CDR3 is CASSEYSQASYNEQFF. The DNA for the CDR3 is TGTGCCAGCAGTGAATATAGTCAGGCCTCCTACAATGAGCAGTTCTTC.

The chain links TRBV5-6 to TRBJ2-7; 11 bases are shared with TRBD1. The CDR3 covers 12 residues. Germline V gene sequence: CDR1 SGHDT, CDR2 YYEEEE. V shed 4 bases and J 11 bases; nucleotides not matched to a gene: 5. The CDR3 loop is CASSRTGGEEYF. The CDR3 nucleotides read TGTGCCAGCAGCCGGACAGGGGGCGAAGAGTACTTC.

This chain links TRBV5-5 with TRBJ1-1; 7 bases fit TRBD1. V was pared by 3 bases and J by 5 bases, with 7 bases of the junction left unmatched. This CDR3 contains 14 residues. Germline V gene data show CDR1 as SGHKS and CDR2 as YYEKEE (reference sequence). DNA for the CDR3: TGTGCCAGCAGCTACGACAGGGTAGGGACTGAAGCTTTCTTT. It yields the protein CASSYDRVGTEAFF.

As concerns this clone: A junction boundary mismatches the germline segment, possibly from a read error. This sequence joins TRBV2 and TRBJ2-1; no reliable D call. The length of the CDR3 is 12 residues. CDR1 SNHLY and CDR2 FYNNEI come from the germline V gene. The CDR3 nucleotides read TGTGCCAGCAGGTGCGAGGAGTGCCCCCCGATCTTC. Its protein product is CASRCEECPPIF.

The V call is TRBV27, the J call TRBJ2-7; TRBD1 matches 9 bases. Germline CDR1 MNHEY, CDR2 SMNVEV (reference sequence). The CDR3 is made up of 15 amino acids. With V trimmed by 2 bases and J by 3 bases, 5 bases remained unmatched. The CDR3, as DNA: TGTGCCAGCAGTTTAACAGGGGGCGCGGGCTACGAGCAGTACTTC. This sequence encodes CASSLTGGAGYEQYF.

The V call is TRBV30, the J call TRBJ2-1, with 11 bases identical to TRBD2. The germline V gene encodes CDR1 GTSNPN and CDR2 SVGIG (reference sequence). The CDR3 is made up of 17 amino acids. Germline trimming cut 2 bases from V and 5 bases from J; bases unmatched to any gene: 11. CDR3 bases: TGTGCCTGGAGTCGCTCCACTAGCGGGAGAATAGACAATGAGCAGTTCTTC. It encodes CAWSRSTSGRIDNEQFF.

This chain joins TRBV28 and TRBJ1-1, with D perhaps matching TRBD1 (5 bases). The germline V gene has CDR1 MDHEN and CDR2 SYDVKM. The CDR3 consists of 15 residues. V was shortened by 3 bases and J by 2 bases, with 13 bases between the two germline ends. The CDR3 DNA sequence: TGTGCCAGCAGTTTCTCGACAGTAACCAACACTGAAGCTTTCTTT. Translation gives CASSFSTVTNTEAFF.

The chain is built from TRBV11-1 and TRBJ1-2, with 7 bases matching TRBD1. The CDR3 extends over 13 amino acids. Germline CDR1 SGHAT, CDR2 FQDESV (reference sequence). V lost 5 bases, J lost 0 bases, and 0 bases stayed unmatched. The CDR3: CASSGTANYGYTF. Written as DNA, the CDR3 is TGTGCCAGCAGCGGGACAGCTAACTATGGCTACACCTTC.

The CDR3 reads CASSINRDSLHGYTF. CDR3 sequence (DNA): TGTGCCAGTAGTATAAATCGAGACAGTCTACATGGCTACACCTTC. The chain links TRBV19 to TRBJ1-2, with a weak D call TRBD1 (5 bases). Per germline, CDR1 LNHDA and CDR2 SQIVND (reference sequence). V was shortened by 2 bases and J by 6 bases, with 16 bases between the two germline ends. This CDR3 region has 15 residues.

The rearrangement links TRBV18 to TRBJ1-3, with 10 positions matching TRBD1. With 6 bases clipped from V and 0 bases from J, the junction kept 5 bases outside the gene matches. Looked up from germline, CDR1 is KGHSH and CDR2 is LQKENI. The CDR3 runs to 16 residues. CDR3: CASSPDRGSSGNTIYF. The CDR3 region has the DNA TGTGCCAGCTCCCCGGACAGGGGGAGCTCTGGAAACACCATATATTTT. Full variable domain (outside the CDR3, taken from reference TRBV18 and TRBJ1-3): NAGVMQNPRHLVRRRGQEARLRCSPMKGHSHVYWYRQLPEEGLKFMVYLQKENIIDESGMPKERFSAEFPKEGPSILRIQQVVRGDSAAYFCASSPDRGSSGNTIYFGEGSWLTVV.

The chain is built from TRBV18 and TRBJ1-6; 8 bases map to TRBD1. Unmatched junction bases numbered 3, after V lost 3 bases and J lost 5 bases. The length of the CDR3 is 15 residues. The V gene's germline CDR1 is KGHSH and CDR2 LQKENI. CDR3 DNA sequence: TGTGCCAGCTCACCGGGACAGGTTGATAATTCACCCCTCCACTTT. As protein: CASSPGQVDNSPLHF.

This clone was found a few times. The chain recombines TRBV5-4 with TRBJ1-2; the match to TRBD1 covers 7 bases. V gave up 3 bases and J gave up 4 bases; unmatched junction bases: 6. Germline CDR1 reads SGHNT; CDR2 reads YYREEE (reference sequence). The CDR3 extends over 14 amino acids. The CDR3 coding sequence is TGTGCCAGCAGCTATGACAGGGTAACCTATGGCTACACCTTC. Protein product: CASSYDRVTYGYTF.

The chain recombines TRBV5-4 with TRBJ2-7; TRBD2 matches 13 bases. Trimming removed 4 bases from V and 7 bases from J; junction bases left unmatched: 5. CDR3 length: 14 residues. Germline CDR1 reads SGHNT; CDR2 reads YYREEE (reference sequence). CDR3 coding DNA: TGTGCCAGCAGCCCAACGGGACTAGCGGGGGAGCAGTACTTC. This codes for CASSPTGLAGEQYF.

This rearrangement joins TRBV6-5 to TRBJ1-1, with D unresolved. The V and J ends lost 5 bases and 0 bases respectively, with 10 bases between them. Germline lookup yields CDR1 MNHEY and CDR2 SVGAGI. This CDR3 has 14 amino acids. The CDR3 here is CASSRTTLNTEAFF. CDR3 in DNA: TGTGCCAGCAGTCGTACTACCTTGAACACTGAAGCTTTCTTT.

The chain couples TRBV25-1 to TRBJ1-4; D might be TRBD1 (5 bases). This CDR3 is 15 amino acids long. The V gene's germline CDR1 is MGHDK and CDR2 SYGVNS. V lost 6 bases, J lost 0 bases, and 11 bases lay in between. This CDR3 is CASRDSLATNEKLFF. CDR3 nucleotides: TGTGCCAGCAGAGACAGTCTTGCAACTAATGAAAAACTGTTTTTT.

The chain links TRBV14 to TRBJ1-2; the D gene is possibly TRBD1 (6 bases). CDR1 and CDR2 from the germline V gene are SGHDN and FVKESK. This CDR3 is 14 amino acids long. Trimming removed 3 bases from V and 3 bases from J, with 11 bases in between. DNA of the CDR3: TGTGCCAGCAGCCAGACCGACAGGTACTATGGCTACACCTTC. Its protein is CASSQTDRYYGYTF.

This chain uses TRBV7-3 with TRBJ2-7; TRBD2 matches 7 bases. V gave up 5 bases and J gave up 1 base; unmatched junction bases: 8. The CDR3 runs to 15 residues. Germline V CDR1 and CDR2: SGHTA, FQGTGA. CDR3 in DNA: TGTGCCAGCAGCCCGTCTAACGGGGGGTCCTACGAGCAGTACTTC. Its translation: CASSPSNGGSYEQYF.